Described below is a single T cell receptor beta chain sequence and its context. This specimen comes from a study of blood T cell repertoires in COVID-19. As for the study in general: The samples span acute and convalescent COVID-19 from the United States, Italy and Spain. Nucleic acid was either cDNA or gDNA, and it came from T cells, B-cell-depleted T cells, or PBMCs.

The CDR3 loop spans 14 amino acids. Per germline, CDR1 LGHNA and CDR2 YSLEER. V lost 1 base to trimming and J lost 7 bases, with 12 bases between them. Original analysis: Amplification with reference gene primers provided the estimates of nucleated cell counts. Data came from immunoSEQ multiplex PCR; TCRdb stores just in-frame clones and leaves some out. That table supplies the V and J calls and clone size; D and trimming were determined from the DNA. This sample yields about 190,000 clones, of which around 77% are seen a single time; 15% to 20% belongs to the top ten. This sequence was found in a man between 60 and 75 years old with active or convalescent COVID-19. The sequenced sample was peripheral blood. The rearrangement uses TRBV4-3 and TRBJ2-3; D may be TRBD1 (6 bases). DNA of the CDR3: TGCGCCAGCAGCCAAGGGACAGCAGGATATACGCAGTATTTT. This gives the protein CASSQGTAGYTQYF.